The rows below give T cell receptor beta chains drawn from one sample of a study of blood T cells in healthy people across ages. In TCRdb, the 5' RACE reads were re-called with MiXCR into one record per CDR3 protein. This sample has about 780,000 distinct CDR3 sequences, with around 45% found just once. Sequenced sample: blood. These receptors originate from a man older than 75 in good health. Both conserved end residues are part of each CDR3. The D gene is left open where the match is weak. Clone size is stated in some rows and not others, as once, few, many or a class when expanded.

>few|TRBJ2-3|TRBD2|TRBV20-1
TGCAGTGCTTCCAGACTAGCGGCGGATACGCAGTATTTT
CSASRLAADTQYF
>few|TRBJ2-1|-|TRBV7-2
TGTGCCAGCAGCTGGGACGTGTCTAATGAGCAGTTCTTC
CASSWDVSNEQFF
>-|TRBJ2-1|TRBD1|TRBV20-1
TGCAGTGCTCGGGGGGACAGGGGGGAAAGGAGTGAGCAGTTCTTC
CSARGDRGERSEQFF
>-|TRBJ2-5|-|TRBV7-9
TGTGCCAGCATCCCCGGGGGCCAAGGGACCCAGTACTTC
CASIPGGQGTQYF
>few|TRBJ2-1|TRBD2|TRBV5-1
TGCGCCAGCAGCTTATCCGGGACGGGAGGGATCGATGAGCAGTTCTTC
CASSLSGTGGIDEQFF
>-|TRBJ2-7|TRBD1|TRBV6-2/TRBV6-3
TGTGCCAGCAGTTACCCACTCTTTTTACCGGGACAGATCTCCTACGAGCAGTACTTC
CASSYPLFLPGQISYEQYF
>-|TRBJ1-1|-|TRBV29-1
TGCAGCGTGCAACGGCTGAACACTGAAGCTTTCTTT
CSVQRLNTEAFF
>-|TRBJ1-3|-|TRBV25-1
TGTGCCAGCAGTGACGCAGTCTCTGGAACCACCATATATTTT
CASSDAVSGTTIYF
>few|TRBJ2-7|TRBD2|TRBV7-9
TGTGCCAGCAGCTTAGCGGCTAGCGGGTACCGCGAGCAGTACTTC
CASSLAASGYREQYF
>few|TRBJ2-5|-|TRBV5-1
TGCGCCAGCAGCTTGGGTGCCCACAATGAGCAGTACTTC
CASSLGAHNEQYF
>-|TRBJ2-3|TRBD2|TRBV30
TGTGCCTGGAACCGACTAGCGGGAAGCACAGATACGCAGTATTTT
CAWNRLAGSTDTQYF
>few|TRBJ2-7|-|TRBV14
TGTGCCAGCAGCCCCCTGGGGGTGGTCTACGAGCAGTACTTC
CASSPLGVVYEQYF
>-|TRBJ2-7|TRBD2|TRBV2
TGTGCCAGCAGTGAATTAGCGGGGGGTCTCAATGAGCAGTACTTC
CASSELAGGLNEQYF
>-|TRBJ1-1|TRBD1|TRBV27
TGTGCCAGCAGTTTATCGATAGACAGGGGCGAATTAAACACTGAAGCTTTCTTT
CASSLSIDRGELNTEAFF
>few|TRBJ2-1|-|TRBV6-5
TGTGCCAGCAGTTACCGCGGGACAGAGAACAATGAGCAGTTCTTC
CASSYRGTENNEQFF
>-|TRBJ2-7|-|TRBV5-1
TGCGCCAGCAGTGTAAATCTCGCGGGCGAGCAGTACTTC
CASSVNLAGEQYF
>-|TRBJ2-7|-|TRBV5-1
TGCGCCAGCAGCTTGGATTCGCCTCCCCTCTACTACGAGCAGTACTTC
CASSLDSPPLYYEQYF
>-|TRBJ2-7|-|TRBV20-1
TGCAGTGCTAGAGATGCTCCGGGGCGAAGCTCCTACGAGCAGTACTTC
CSARDAPGRSSYEQYF
>-|TRBJ2-1|-|TRBV6-2/TRBV6-3
TGTGCCAGCAGCGGAGGTGGGGCAGCCTACAATGAGCAGTTCTTC
CASSGGGAAYNEQFF
>-|TRBJ2-1|-|TRBV20-1
TGCAGTGCAACACTAGCTTTGTTATACAATGAGCAGTTCTTC
CSATLALLYNEQFF
>-|TRBJ1-4|-|TRBV5-1
TGCGCCAGCAGCTTATCGGGGGCGGCAACTAATGAAAAACTGTTTTTT
CASSLSGAATNEKLFF
>-|TRBJ2-3|-|TRBV6-6
TGTGCCAGCAGATACAGCGATACGCAGTATTTT
CASRYSDTQYF
>many|TRBJ2-1|-|TRBV9
TGTGCCAGCAGCGTGCGGGGCTTAACGGGTGAGCAGTTCTTC
CASSVRGLTGEQFF
>-|TRBJ2-7|TRBD1|TRBV29-1
TGCAGCGTTGATGTGGGACAGGGGTTCGGCGAGCAGTACTTC
CSVDVGQGFGEQYF
>-|TRBJ2-5|-|TRBV6-2/TRBV6-3
TGTGCCAGCAGCCCCAGGGCCCCACAAGAGACCCAGTACTTC
CASSPRAPQETQYF
>-|TRBJ2-1|-|TRBV18
TGTGCCAGCTCACCTTCCGTGGGGGCGCCCTACAATGAGCAGTTCTTC
CASSPSVGAPYNEQFF
>-|TRBJ1-5|-|TRBV7-8
TGTGCCAGCAGCATAGACAACTATAGCAATCAGCCCCAGCATTTT
CASSIDNYSNQPQHF
>-|TRBJ2-1|-|TRBV7-2
TGTGCCAGCAGCCGGGGTCGCGGCCAAAACAATGAGCAGTTCTTC
CASSRGRGQNNEQFF
>few|TRBJ2-5|TRBD1|TRBV3-1
TGTGCCAGCAGCCAAGAAGCGACAGGGGGCAAAAAGACCCAGTACTTC
CASSQEATGGKKTQYF
>once|TRBJ1-2|-|TRBV6-6
TGTGCCAGCAGGCCCGACGGTCCTGGAGGCTACACCTTC
CASRPDGPGGYTF
>-|TRBJ2-3|TRBD2|TRBV4-3
TGCGCCAGCAGCCAAGATTCTAGCGGGAGTAGCACAGATACGCAGTATTTT
CASSQDSSGSSTDTQYF
>-|TRBJ2-5|TRBD2|TRBV11-1
TGTGCCAGCAGCCAACAGGGACTAGCGGGAGAGACCCAGTACTTC
CASSQQGLAGETQYF
>few|TRBJ1-2|-|TRBV5-1
TGCGCCAGCAGAAGACCACTTAAAGGCTATGGCTACACCTTC
CASRRPLKGYGYTF
>-|TRBJ2-3|TRBD2|TRBV25-1
TGTGCCAGCAGTGAGGGGTGGCAGACTAGCACAGGTACGCAGTATTTT
CASSEGWQTSTGTQYF
>few|TRBJ2-1|TRBD2|TRBV28
TGTGCCAGCAGTTCCCAAATAGCGGGAGCCTACAATGAGCAGTTCTTC
CASSSQIAGAYNEQFF
>many|TRBJ2-4|-|TRBV12-3/TRBV12-4
TGTGCCAGCAGTTTAGCGAGGTCAGGCAGCTTGAGACTAGCCAAAAACATTCAGTACTTC
CASSLARSGSLRLAKNIQYF
>-|TRBJ2-1|TRBD2|TRBV20-1
TGCGGGGGGCGGGAGCGGGAGATAAATGAGCAGTTCTTC
CGGREREINEQFF
>few|TRBJ2-7|-|TRBV5-6
TGTGCCAGCAGCTCAACGGGGGCTTATACCGAGCAGTACTTC
CASSSTGAYTEQYF
>-|TRBJ2-1|TRBD2|TRBV20-1
TGCAGTGCTAGTAGACTAGCGTCAAATGAGCAGTTCTTC
CSASRLASNEQFF
>-|TRBJ2-7|-|TRBV20-1
TGCAGTGCTAGAGAGGACTCTCACGAGCAGTACTTC
CSAREDSHEQYF
>few|TRBJ2-7|-|TRBV28
TGTGCCAGCAGTTCCGGACTATTGGGCGAGCAGTACTTC
CASSSGLLGEQYF
>-|TRBJ1-4|-|TRBV10-3
TGTGCCATCAGTGGTTACCAGGGGATTAATGAAAAACTGTTTTTT
CAISGYQGINEKLFF
>few|TRBJ2-7|TRBD2|TRBV2
TGTGCCAGCAGTGTCGGGAGGAATGGCGAGCAGTACTTC
CASSVGRNGEQYF
>-|TRBJ2-5|-|TRBV11-3
TGTGCCAGCAGCGTAGGGGGGGCCCAAGAGACCCAGTACTTC
CASSVGGAQETQYF